The entry below describes one T cell receptor beta chain. The antigen remains unidentified. The data were taken from a study of cytomegalovirus exposure and HLA in healthy donors. Donors counted as nominally healthy when sampled, yet unrecorded immune exposures were likely. This CDR3 region has 13 residues. Between the trimmed V and J ends, which lost 7 bases and 2 bases, there was a span of 12 bases. Germline V gives CDR1 MNHNS, CDR2 SASEGT. The PCR ran on 60 Vbeta and 13 Jbeta primers. Assay: immunoSEQ multiplex PCR; the TCRdb copy retains only in-frame clones and omits some. The table includes under 150,000 clones, roughly 63% detected once. Study conclusions and caveats: Association of a missense DCLRE1C variant with TCR beta V- and J-gene trimming was reported in a later analysis. Later, an analysis showed that TCR beta chains associated with HLA were more clonally expanded than others that were equally common. Cytomegalovirus-associated status was assigned to around 160 TCR beta chains.

Sequencing input: PBMCs. This TCR was recovered from a man aged 30 to 39 in good health and CMV-seropositive. The chain is built from TRBV6-1 and TRBJ2-7; D might be TRBD2 (6 bases). CDR3 bases: TGTGCCAGCAACCCGGGGGAAACCTACGAGCAGTACTTC. Encoded protein: CASNPGETYEQYF.